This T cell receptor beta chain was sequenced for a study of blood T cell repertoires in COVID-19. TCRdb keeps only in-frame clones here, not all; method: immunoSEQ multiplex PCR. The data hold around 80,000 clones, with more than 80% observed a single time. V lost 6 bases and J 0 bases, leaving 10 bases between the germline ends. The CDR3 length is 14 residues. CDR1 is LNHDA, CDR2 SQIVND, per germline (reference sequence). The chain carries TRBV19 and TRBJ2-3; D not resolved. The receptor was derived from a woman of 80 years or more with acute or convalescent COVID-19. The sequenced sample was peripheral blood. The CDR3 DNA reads TGTGCCAGTAGCAGTCTGGAGAGCACAGATACGCAGTATTTT. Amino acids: CASSSLESTDTQYF.